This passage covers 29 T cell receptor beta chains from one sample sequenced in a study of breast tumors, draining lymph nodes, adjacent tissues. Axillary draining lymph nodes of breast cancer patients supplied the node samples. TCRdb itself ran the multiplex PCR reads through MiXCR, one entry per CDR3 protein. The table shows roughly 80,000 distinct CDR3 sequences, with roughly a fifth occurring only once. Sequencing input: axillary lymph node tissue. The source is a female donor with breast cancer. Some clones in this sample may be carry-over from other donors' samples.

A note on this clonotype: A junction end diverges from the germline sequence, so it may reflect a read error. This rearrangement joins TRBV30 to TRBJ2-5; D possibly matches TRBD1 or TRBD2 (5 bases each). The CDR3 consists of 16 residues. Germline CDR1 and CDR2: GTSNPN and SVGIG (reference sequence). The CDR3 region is CAWRARLGPLQEAQYF. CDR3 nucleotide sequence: TGTGCCTGGAGGGCACGACTGGGACCGCTCCAAGAGGCCCAGTACTTC.

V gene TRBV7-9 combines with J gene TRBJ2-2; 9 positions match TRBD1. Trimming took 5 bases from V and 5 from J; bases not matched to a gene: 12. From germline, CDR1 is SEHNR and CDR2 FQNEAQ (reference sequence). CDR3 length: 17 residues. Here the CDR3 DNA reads TGTGCCAGCAGCACTCATCTGACAGGGGGGGGTACCGGGGAGCTGTTTTTT. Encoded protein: CASSTHLTGGGTGELFF.

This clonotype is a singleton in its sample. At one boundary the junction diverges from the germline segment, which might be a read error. CDR3 residues: CASSYYYEQYF. CDR3 coding DNA: TGTGCCAGCAGCTACTATTACGAGCAGTACTTC. The chain links TRBV6-2 or TRBV6-3 to TRBJ2-7; D is uncertain. CDR3 length: 11 amino acids. From germline, CDR1 is MNHEY and CDR2 SVGEGT.

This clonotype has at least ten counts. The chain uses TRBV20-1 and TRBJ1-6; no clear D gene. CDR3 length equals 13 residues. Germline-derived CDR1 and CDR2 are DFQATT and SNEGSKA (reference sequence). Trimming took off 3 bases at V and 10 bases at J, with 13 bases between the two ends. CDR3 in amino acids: CSASPSLGSPLHF. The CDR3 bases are TGCAGTGCTAGCCCATCCCTGGGGTCACCCCTCCACTTT.

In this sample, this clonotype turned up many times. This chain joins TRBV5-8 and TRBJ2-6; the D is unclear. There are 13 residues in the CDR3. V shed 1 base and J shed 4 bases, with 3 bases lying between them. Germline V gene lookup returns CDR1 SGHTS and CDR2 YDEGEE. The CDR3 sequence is CASSLKGANVLTF. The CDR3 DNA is TGTGCCAGCAGCTTGAAGGGGGCCAACGTCCTGACTTTC.

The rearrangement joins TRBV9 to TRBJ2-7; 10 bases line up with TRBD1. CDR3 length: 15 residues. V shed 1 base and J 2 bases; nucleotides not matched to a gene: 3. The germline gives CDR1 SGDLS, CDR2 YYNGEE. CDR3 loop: CASSVLGQGTYEQYF. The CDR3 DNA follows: TGTGCCAGCAGCGTATTGGGACAGGGGACCTACGAGCAGTACTTC.

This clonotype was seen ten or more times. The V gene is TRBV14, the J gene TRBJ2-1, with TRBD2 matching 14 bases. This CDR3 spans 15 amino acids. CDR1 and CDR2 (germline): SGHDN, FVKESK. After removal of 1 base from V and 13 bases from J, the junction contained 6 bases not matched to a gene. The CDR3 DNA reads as TGTGCCAGCAGCCAAGTGACTAGCGGGAGGGCACTCCAGTTCTTC. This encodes CASSQVTSGRALQFF.

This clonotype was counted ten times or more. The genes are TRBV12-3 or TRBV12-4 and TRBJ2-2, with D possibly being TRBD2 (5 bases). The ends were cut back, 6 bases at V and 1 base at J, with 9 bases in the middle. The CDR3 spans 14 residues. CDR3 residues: CASRRARNTGELFF. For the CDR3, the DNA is TGTGCCAGCAGGAGGGCGCGGAACACCGGGGAGCTGTTTTTT.

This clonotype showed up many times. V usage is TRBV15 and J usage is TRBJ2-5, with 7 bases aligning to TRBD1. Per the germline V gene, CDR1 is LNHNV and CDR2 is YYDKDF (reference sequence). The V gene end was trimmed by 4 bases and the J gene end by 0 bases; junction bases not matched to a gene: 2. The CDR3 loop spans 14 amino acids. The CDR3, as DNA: TGTGCCACCAGCATGGACAGGTACCAAGAGACCCAGTACTTC. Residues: CATSMDRYQETQYF.

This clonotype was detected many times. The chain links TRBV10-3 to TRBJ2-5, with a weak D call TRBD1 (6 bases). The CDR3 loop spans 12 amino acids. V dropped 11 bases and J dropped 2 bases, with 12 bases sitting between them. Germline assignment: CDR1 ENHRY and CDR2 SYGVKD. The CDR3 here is CASGDLQETQYF. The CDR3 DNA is TGTGCCTCAGGGGATTTGCAAGAGACCCAGTACTTC.

This chain's CDR3 is CSALRGGQATIHSPLHF. CDR3 nucleotides: TGCAGTGCCCTACGGGGGGGCCAGGCTACAATCCATTCACCCCTCCACTTT. J is TRBJ1-6 and V is TRBV20-1, with D possibly matching TRBD1 (6 bases). V shed 6 bases and J shed 8 bases, with 26 bases lying between them. The CDR3 consists of 17 residues. Germline CDR1 DFQATT, CDR2 SNEGSKA (reference sequence).

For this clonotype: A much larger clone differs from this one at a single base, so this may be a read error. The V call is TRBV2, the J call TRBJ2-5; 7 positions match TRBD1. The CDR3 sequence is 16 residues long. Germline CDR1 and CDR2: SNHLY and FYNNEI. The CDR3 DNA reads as TGTGCCAGCAGTGAATCATTCAGGGGACAGCAAGAGACCCACTACTTC. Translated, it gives CASSESFRGQQETHYF.

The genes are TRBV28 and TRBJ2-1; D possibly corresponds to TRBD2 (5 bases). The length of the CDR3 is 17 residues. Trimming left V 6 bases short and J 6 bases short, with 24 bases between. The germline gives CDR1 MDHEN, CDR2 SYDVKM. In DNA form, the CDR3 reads TGTGCCAGCAGCCCACCCTCACTCTCCTCGAGGGCCAATGAGCAGTTCTTC. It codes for CASSPPSLSSRANEQFF.

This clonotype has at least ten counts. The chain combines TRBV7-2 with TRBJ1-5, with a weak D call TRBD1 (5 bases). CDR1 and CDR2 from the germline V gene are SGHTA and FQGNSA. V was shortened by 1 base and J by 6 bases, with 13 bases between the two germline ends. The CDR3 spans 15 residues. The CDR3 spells CASSLGYRGGQPQHF. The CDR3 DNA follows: TGTGCCAGCAGCTTAGGTTATAGGGGAGGTCAGCCCCAGCATTTT.

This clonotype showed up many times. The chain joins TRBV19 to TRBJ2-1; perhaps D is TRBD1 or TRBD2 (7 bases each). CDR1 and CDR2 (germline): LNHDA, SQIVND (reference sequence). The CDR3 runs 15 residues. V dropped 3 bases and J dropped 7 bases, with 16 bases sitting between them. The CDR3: CASSMRGRERNEQFF. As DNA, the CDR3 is TGTGCCAGTAGTATGAGGGGGCGGGAGCGGAATGAGCAGTTCTTC.

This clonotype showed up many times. CDR3 protein: CASSPRGQVGETQYF. CDR3 nucleotide sequence: TGTGCCAGCAGCCCCCGGGGACAGGTCGGGGAGACCCAGTACTTC. V gene TRBV11-2 combines with J gene TRBJ2-5, with TRBD1 matching 8 bases. The germline V gene has CDR1 SGHAT and CDR2 FQNNGV. Germline trimming cut 5 bases from V and 5 bases from J; bases unmatched to any gene: 10. This CDR3 has 15 residues.

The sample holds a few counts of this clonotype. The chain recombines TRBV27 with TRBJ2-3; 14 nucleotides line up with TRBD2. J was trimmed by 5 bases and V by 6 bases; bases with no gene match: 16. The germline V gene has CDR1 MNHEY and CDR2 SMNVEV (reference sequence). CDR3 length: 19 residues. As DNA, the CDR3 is TGTGCCAGCAGAGCGCGCGGGACTAGCGGGAGAGGGGATTTAGATACGCAGTATTTT. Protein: CASRARGTSGRGDLDTQYF.

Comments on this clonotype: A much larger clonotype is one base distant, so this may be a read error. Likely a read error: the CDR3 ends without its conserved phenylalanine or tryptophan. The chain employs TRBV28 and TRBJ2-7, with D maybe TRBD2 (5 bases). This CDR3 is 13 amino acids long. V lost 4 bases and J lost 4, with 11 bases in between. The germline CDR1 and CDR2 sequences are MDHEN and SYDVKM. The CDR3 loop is CASSYGSKYEQYS. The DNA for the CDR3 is TGTGCCAGCAGTTATGGGAGTAAGTACGAGCAGTACTCC.

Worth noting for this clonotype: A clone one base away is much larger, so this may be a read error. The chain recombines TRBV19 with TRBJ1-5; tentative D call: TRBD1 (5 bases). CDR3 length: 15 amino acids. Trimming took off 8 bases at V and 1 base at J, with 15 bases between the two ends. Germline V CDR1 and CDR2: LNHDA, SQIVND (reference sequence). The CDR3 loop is CASGSGGVSNQPQHF. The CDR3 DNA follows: TGTGCCAGTGGTTCCGGGGGGGTGAGCAATCAGCCCCAGCATTTT. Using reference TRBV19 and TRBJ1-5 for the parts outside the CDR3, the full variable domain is DGGITQSPKYLFRKEGQNVTLSCEQNLNHDAMYWYRQDPGQGLRLIYYSQIVNDFQKGDIAEGYSVSREKKESFPLTVTSAQKNPTAFYLCASGSGGVSNQPQHFGDGTRLSIL.

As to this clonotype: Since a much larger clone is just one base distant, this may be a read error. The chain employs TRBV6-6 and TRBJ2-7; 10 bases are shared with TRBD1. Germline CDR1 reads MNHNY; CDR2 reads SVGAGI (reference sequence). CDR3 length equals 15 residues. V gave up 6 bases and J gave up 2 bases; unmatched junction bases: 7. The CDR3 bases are TGTGCCAGCAGCGTAGCCGGGACAGGGGCCTACGAGCAGTACTTC. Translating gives CASSVAGTGAYEQYF.

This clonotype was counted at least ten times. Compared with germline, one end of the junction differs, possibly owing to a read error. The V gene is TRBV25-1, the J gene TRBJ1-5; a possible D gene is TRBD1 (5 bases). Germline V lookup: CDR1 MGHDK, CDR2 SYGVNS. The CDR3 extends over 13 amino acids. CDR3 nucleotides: TGTGCCAGCAGCGAATGGGAGGGGCAGCCCCAGCATTTT. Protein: CASSEWEGQPQHF.

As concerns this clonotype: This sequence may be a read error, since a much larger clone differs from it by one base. The CDR3 region is CASSRRTGDLSTDTQYF. In nucleotides, the CDR3 is TGTGCCAGCAGCAGACGGACAGGGGACCTTAGCACAGATACGCAGTATTTT. The chain is built from TRBV13 and TRBJ2-3; 9 nucleotides align to TRBD1. The germline V gene encodes CDR1 PRHDT and CDR2 FYEKMQ (reference sequence). Losses at the gene ends were 5 bases for V and 0 bases for J; bases not matched to a gene: 9. The CDR3 has 17 amino acids.

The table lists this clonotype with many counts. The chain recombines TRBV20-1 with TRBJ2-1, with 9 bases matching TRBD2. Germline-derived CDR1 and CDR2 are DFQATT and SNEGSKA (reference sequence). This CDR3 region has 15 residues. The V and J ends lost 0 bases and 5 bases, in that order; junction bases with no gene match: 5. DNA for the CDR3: TGCAGTGCTAGAGATTTCGCGGGAGGGCACAATGAGCAGTTCTTC. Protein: CSARDFAGGHNEQFF.

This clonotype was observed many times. CDR3 sequence: CATSRDQGSRPQHF. CDR3 in DNA: TGTGCCACCAGCAGAGACCAGGGGTCAAGGCCCCAGCATTTT. The J gene is TRBJ1-5, the V gene TRBV15; D possibly corresponds to TRBD1 (6 bases). In germline, CDR1 is LNHNV, CDR2 YYDKDF (reference sequence). V gave up 0 bases and J gave up 9 bases, with 12 bases separating them. This CDR3 has 14 residues.

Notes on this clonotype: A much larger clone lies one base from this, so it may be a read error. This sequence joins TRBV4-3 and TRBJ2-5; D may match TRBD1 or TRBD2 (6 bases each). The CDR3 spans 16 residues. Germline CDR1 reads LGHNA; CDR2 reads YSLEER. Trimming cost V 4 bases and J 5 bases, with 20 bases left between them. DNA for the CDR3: TGCGCCAGCAGCCGAGATGGGGGCGGGACCGTGGAGACCCAGTACTTC. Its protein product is CASSRDGGGTVETQYF.

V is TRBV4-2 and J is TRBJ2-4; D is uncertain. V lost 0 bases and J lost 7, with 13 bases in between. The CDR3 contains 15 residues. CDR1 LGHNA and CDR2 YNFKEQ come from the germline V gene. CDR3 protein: CASSQEVSLGNIQYF. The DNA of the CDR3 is TGTGCCAGCAGCCAAGAAGTTAGCCTTGGTAACATTCAGTACTTC.

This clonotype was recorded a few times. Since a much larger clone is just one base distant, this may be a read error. The CDR3 sequence is CSATGLRGTDTQYF. As DNA, the CDR3 is TGCAGTGCTACGGGACTACGAGGCACAGATACGCAGTATTTT. The chain combines TRBV20-1 with TRBJ2-3; 7 positions match TRBD2. The CDR3 is made up of 14 amino acids. J lost 1 base, V lost 4 bases, and 5 bases had no gene match. Germline CDR1 reads DFQATT; CDR2 reads SNEGSKA (reference sequence).

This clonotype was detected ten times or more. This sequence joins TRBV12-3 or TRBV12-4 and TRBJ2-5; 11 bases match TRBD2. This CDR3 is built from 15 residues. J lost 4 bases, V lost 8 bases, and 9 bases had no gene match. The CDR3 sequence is CASAILAGGSETQYF. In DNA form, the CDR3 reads TGTGCCAGCGCCATCTTAGCGGGAGGGTCAGAGACCCAGTACTTC.

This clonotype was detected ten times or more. In DNA form, the CDR3 reads TGTGCCAGCAGCTCCTCGCCGATCGAGGGCTACACCTTC. Its protein is CASSSSPIEGYTF. This sequence joins TRBV5-5 and TRBJ1-2, with D unclear. Germline CDR1 reads SGHKS; CDR2 reads YYEKEE (reference sequence). The CDR3 covers 13 residues. Trimming removed 3 bases from V and 8 bases from J, with 14 bases in between.